The clone carrying this T cell receptor (beta chain) was counted between two and nine times. Antigen unknown. V dropped 6 bases and J dropped 0 bases, with 20 bases sitting between them. The germline V gene has CDR1 MNHEY and CDR2 SMNVEV (reference sequence). The CDR3 has 18 residues. The primer mix had 60 Vbeta and 13 Jbeta primers. The assay was immunoSEQ multiplex PCR, and TCRdb's table has in-frame clones only and misses some. This sample has around 220,000 clones, with approximately 79% found just once. The data were taken from a study of cytomegalovirus exposure and HLA in healthy donors. For the study at large: Most donors, 70% to 85% of a few hundred genotyped, fell in the Caucasian-associated ancestry cluster.

Study-level points and caveats: A few chains tied to CMV proved CMV antigen-specific in vitro. In a later analysis, HLA-C alleles had the fewest associated TCRs, DRB1 alleles the most. Indistinguishable V segments such as TRBV6-2 and TRBV6-3 were excluded.

The specimen was PBMCs. The V and J genes are TRBV27 and TRBJ1-4; a possible D gene is TRBD1 (6 bases). This receptor was taken from a girl under 10 years old in good health and CMV-seronegative. CDR3 DNA: TGTGCCAGCAGCCGAGATGGACGGACAGACGCAACTAATGAAAAACTGTTTTTT. This encodes CASSRDGRTDATNEKLFF.